Presented here are 12 T cell receptor beta chains from one specimen sequenced in a study of blood T cell repertoires in COVID-19. Libraries were prepared by immunoSEQ multiplex PCR; TCRdb keeps only in-frame clonotypes and omits some of them. The table shows over 100,000 clones, with about 79% occurring only once. Material for sequencing was peripheral blood. Receptors originate from a woman older than 75 with acute or convalescent COVID-19.

The chain is built from TRBV28 and TRBJ1-1, with TRBD1 matching 7 bases. The CDR3 is made up of 15 amino acids. Germline CDR1 MDHEN, CDR2 SYDVKM. The V segment lost 4 bases and the J segment 4 bases; nucleotides outside the gene matches: 9. The chain's CDR3 is CASSSIRGPGTEAFF. CDR3 DNA: TGTGCCAGCAGTTCCATTAGGGGGCCCGGCACTGAAGCTTTCTTT.

V is TRBV6-5 and J is TRBJ1-1, with 8 bases that match TRBD1. V lost 6 bases to trimming and J lost 5 bases; unmatched junction nucleotides: 8. The CDR3 sequence is 14 residues long. The V gene's germline CDR1 is MNHEY and CDR2 SVGAGI. DNA for the CDR3: TGTGCCAGCAGGTCTGACAGGGGAGTTACTGAAGCTTTCTTT. It is translated as CASRSDRGVTEAFF.

The rearrangement uses TRBV19 and TRBJ1-5, with a tentative D call TRBD1 (5 bases). V gave up 5 bases and J gave up 7 bases, with 12 bases separating them. Germline V lookup: CDR1 LNHDA, CDR2 SQIVND (reference sequence). The CDR3 has 13 residues. The CDR3 loop reads CASSQSDRQPQHF. DNA for the CDR3: TGTGCCAGTAGTCAATCTGACAGACAGCCCCAGCATTTT.

The chain is built from TRBV7-9 and TRBJ1-3; D unresolved. The CDR3 loop spans 15 amino acids. V lost 0 bases, J lost 4 bases, and 10 bases lay in between. Germline CDR1 SEHNR, CDR2 FQNEAQ (reference sequence). The CDR3 region is CASSLASRFGNTIYF. CDR3 nucleotides: TGTGCCAGCAGCTTAGCGTCCAGGTTCGGAAACACCATATATTTT.

The rearrangement uses TRBV30 and TRBJ1-6; no definite D call. Germline V lookup: CDR1 GTSNPN, CDR2 SVGIG (reference sequence). The ends were cut back, 7 bases at V and 11 bases at J, with 9 bases in the middle. The CDR3 extends over 10 amino acids. CDR3 protein: CAFGGTPLHF. The DNA for the CDR3 is TGTGCCTTCGGCGGGACACCCCTCCACTTT.

The V call is TRBV4-3, the J call TRBJ2-3, with 10 nucleotides matching TRBD2. The V segment lost 1 base and the J segment 8 bases; nucleotides outside the gene matches: 9. This CDR3 region has 16 residues. Germline V gene data show CDR1 as LGHNA and CDR2 as YSLEER. The CDR3 sequence: CASSQGPPAGGGTQYF. DNA for the CDR3: TGCGCCAGCAGCCAAGGCCCCCCAGCGGGGGGGGGTACGCAGTATTTT.

The V call is TRBV3-1 (or the pseudogene TRBV3-2), the J call TRBJ2-3, with D possibly TRBD1 on 5 matching bases. V was clipped by 2 bases and J by 4 bases, with 19 bases between them. The germline gives CDR1 LGHDT, CDR2 YNNKEL (reference sequence). This CDR3 contains 17 residues. CDR3 residues: CASSQFPPRQGSDTQYF. The CDR3 coding sequence is TGTGCCAGCAGCCAATTCCCCCCCCGGCAGGGCTCAGATACGCAGTATTTT.

The gene calls are TRBV19 and TRBJ2-7, with 7 nucleotides matching TRBD1. Germline V lookup: CDR1 LNHDA, CDR2 SQIVND (reference sequence). Germline trimming cut 4 bases from V and 4 bases from J; bases unmatched to any gene: 7. The CDR3 is 14 amino acids. This chain's CDR3 is CASSRAGGRYEQYF. In nucleotides, the CDR3 is TGTGCCAGTAGTAGGGCAGGGGGAAGATACGAGCAGTACTTC.

This clone was observed once. The rearrangement links TRBV2 to TRBJ2-5; 7 positions agree with TRBD1. The CDR3 totals 13 residues. The junction had 5 bases not matched to a gene; V was cut back by 6 bases and J by 4 bases. Germline CDR1 is SNHLY and CDR2 is FYNNEI. CDR3 protein: CASSVDRRETQYF. CDR3 nucleotides: TGTGCCAGCAGCGTGGACAGGAGAGAGACCCAGTACTTC.

The CDR3 bases are TGTGCCAGCAGCCAGGAGCGAGACAGGGGATCTAATTCACCCCTCCACTTT. This gives the protein CASSQERDRGSNSPLHF. J is TRBJ1-6 and V is TRBV4-2; the match to TRBD1 covers 8 bases. The CDR3 is 17 amino acids. The J segment lost 6 bases and the V segment lost 3 bases, leaving 10 bases of the junction unmatched. Germline loops: CDR1 LGHNA, CDR2 YNFKEQ.

The chain joins TRBV27 to TRBJ1-1; D possibly corresponds to TRBD1 (6 bases). Deletions cut 5 bases from V and 0 bases from J, with 13 bases between. Germline loops: CDR1 MNHEY, CDR2 SMNVEV (reference sequence). The length of the CDR3 is 15 residues. CDR3 sequence (DNA): TGTGCCAGCAGTGCAGAAAGACAGGTGAACACTGAAGCTTTCTTT. This gives the protein CASSAERQVNTEAFF.

The chain carries TRBV5-1 and TRBJ2-5; a possible D gene is TRBD1 (6 bases). Looked up from germline, CDR1 is SGHRS and CDR2 is YFSETQ. V shed 5 bases and J shed 4 bases, with 12 bases lying between them. The CDR3 covers 13 residues. The DNA for the CDR3 is TGCGCCAGCAGTTCTGGACAGAGAGAGACCCAGTACTTC. Translating gives CASSSGQRETQYF. Supplemented by reference TRBV5-1 and TRBJ2-5, the full variable domain reads KAGVTQTPRYLIKTRGQQVTLSCSPISGHRSVSWYQQTPGQGLQFLFEYFSETQRNKGNFPGRFSGRQFSNSRSEMNVSTLELGDSALYLCASSSGQRETQYFGPGTRLLVL.